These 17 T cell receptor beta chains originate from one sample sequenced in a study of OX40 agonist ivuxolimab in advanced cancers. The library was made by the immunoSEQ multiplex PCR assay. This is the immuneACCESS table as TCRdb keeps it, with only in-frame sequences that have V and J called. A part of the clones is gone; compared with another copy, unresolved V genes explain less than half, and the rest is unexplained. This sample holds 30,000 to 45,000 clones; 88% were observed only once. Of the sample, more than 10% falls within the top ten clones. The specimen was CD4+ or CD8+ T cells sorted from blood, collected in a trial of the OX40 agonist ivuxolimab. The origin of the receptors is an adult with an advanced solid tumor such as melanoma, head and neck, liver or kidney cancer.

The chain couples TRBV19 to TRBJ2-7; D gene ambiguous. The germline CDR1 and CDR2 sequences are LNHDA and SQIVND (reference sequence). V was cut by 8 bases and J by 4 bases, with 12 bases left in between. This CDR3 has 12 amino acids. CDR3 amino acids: CASGPGGYEQYF. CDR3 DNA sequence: TGTGCCAGTGGGCCCGGCGGATACGAGCAGTACTTC.

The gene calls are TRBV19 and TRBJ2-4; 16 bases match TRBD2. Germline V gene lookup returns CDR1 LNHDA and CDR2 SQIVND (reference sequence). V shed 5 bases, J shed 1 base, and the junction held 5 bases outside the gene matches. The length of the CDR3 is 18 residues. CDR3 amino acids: CASSQGLAGGLAKNIQYF. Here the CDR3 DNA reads TGTGCCAGTAGTCAGGGACTAGCGGGAGGGCTCGCCAAAAACATTCAGTACTTC.

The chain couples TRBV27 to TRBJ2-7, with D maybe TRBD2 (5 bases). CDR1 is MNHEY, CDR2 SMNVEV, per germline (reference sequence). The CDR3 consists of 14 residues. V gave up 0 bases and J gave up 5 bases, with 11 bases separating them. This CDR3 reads CASSLSTPGDEQYF. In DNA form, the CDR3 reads TGTGCCAGCAGTTTATCAACCCCCGGGGACGAGCAGTACTTC.

For the CDR3, the DNA is TGTGCCAGCAGCGAGAGTAACAGCCGGTACGAGCAGTACTTC. This sequence encodes CASSESNSRYEQYF. This sequence joins TRBV9 and TRBJ2-7; D unresolved. The CDR3 totals 14 residues. The ends were cut back, 3 bases at V and 4 bases at J, with 14 bases in the middle. Germline values: CDR1 SGDLS, CDR2 YYNGEE.

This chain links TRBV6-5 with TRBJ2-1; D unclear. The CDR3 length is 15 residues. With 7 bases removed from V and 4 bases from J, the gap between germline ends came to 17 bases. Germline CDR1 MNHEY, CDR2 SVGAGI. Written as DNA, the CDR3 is TGTGCCAGCACCTCCGTGAAAGTGAAATACAATGAGCAGTTCTTC. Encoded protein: CASTSVKVKYNEQFF.

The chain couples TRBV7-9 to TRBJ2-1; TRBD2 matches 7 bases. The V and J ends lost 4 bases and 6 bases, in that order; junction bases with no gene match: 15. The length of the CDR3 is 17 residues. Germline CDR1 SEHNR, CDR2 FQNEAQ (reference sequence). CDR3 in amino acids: CASSWGEGPHYANEQFF. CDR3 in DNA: TGTGCCAGCAGCTGGGGGGAGGGTCCACATTATGCCAATGAGCAGTTCTTC.

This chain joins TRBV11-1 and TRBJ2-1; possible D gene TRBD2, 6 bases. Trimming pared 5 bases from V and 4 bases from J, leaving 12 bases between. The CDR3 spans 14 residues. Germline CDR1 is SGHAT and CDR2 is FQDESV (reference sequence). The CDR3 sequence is CASSPRAGYNEQFF. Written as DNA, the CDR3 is TGTGCCAGCAGCCCCCGTGCGGGGTACAATGAGCAGTTCTTC.

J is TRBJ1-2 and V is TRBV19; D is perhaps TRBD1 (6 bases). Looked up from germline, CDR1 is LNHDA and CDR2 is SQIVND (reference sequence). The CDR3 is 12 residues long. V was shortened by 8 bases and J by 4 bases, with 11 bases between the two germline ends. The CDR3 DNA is TGTGCCAGTGCCCCGGGGGCCTATGGCTACACCTTC. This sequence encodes CASAPGAYGYTF. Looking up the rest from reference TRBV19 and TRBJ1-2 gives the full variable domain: DGGITQSPKYLFRKEGQNVTLSCEQNLNHDAMYWYRQDPGQGLRLIYYSQIVNDFQKGDIAEGYSVSREKKESFPLTVTSAQKNPTAFYLCASAPGAYGYTFGSGTRLTVV.

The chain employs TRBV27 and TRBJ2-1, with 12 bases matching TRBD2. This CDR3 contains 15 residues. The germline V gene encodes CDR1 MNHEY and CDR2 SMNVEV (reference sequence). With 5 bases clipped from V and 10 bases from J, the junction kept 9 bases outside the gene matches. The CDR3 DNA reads TGTGCCAGCAGTCCCTGGACTAGCGGGATTTCCGAGCAGTTCTTC. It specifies CASSPWTSGISEQFF.

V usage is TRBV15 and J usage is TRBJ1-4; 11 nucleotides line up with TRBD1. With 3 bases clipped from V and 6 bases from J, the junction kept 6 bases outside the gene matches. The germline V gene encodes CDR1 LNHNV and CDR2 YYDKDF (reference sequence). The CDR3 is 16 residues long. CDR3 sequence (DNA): TGTGCCACCAGCAGGGGACAGGGGGTATTAGATGAAAAACTGTTTTTT. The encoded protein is CATSRGQGVLDEKLFF.

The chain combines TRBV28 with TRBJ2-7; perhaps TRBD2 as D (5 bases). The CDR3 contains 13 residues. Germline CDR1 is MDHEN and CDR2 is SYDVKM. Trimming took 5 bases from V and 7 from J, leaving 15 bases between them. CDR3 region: CASSPFTPGEQYF. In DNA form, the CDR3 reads TGTGCCAGCAGTCCCTTCACCCCGGGGGAGCAGTACTTC.

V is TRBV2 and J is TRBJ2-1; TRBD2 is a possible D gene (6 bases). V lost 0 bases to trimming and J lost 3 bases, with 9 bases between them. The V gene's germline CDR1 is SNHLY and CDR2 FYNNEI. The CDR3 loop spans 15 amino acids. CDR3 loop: CASSEASGLYNEQFF. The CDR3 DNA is TGTGCCAGCAGTGAAGCTAGCGGCCTCTACAATGAGCAGTTCTTC. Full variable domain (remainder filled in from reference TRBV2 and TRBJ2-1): EPEVTQTPSHQVTQMGQEVILRCVPISNHLYFYWYRQILGQKVEFLVSFYNNEISEKSEIFDDQFSVERPDGSNFTLKIRSTKLEDSAMYFCASSEASGLYNEQFFGPGTRLTVL.

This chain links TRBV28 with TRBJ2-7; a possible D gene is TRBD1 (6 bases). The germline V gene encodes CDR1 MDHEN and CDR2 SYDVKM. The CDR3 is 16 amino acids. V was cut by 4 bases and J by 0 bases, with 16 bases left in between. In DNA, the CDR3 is TGTGCCAGCAGTTCCCCACAGGGTAAGAGCTCCTACGAGCAGTACTTC. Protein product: CASSSPQGKSSYEQYF.

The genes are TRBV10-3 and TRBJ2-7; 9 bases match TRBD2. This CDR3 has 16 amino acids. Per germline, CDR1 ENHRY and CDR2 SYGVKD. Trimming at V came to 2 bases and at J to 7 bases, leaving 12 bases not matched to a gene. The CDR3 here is CAISEAGLAGAEEQYF. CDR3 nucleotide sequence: TGTGCCATCAGTGAGGCGGGGTTAGCGGGAGCGGAAGAGCAGTACTTC.

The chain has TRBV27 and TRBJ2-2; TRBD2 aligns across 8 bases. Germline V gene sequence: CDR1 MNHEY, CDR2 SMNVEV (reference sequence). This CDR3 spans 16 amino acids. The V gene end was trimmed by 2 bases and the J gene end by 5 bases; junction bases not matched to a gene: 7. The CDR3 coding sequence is TGTGCCAGCAGTTTAAATAGCGGGGACGGGACCGGGGAGCTGTTTTTT. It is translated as CASSLNSGDGTGELFF.

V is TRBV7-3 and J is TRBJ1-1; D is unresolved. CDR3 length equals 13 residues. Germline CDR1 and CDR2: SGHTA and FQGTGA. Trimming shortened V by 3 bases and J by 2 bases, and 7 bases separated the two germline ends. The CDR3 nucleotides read TGTGCCAGCAGCTTGGGTAGAAACACTGAAGCTTTCTTT. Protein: CASSLGRNTEAFF.

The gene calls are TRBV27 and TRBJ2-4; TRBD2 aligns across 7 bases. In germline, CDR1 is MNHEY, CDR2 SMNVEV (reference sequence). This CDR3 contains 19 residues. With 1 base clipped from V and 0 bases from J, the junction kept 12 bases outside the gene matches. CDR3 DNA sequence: TGTGCCAGCAGTTTATACCAAGCGGGATTGGGGCTAGCCAAAAACATTCAGTACTTC. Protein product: CASSLYQAGLGLAKNIQYF.